Listed below are T cell receptor beta chains from one sample, sequenced in a study of T-cell memory formation after mild COVID-19. TCRdb analysed the 5' RACE reads with MiXCR anew, one entry per CDR3 protein. The table lists approximately 430,000 distinct CDR3 sequences, more than 20% of them singletons, with 10% to 15% in the top ten. Input material: PBMCs or a T cell subset sorted from them (not recorded which). The receptors shown here come from an adult woman who had mild COVID-19 (a few samples of this study predate the infection). Cell type and time point are not known. Both conserved end residues are part of each CDR3. Fields, in order: CDR3 length, D gene, clone size, V gene, J gene, CDR3 protein, CDR3 DNA. D genes are given only for firm matches. The size of a clone is reported for some rows only, either as once, few or many, or as a class for expanded clones.

>15|.|many|TRBV7-9|TRBJ2-5
CASSARTGNQETQYF
TGTGCCAGCAGCGCAAGAACGGGGAACCAAGAGACCCAGTACTTC
>15|TRBD1|few|TRBV4-1|TRBJ1-2
CASSLMDRDFWGYTF
TGCGCCAGCAGCTTGATGGACAGGGATTTTTGGGGCTACACCTTC
>13|.|few|TRBV15|TRBJ1-1
CATSTKESTEAFF
TGTGCCACCAGCACTAAGGAGAGCACTGAAGCTTTCTTT
>16|TRBD1|few|TRBV7-3|TRBJ2-1
CASSTPRGSSYNEQFF
TGTGCCAGCAGCACCCCCAGGGGGAGCTCCTACAATGAGCAGTTCTTC
>20|TRBD1|.|TRBV7-8|TRBJ1-1
CASSLNSGQGVRVGNTEAFF
TGTGCCAGCAGCTTAAACTCGGGACAGGGGGTTAGAGTAGGGAACACTGAAGCTTTCTTT
>18|.|.|TRBV7-2|TRBJ2-1
CASSLVPGGGGGWGEQFF
TGTGCCAGCAGCTTAGTGCCTGGCGGCGGAGGGGGCTGGGGTGAGCAGTTCTTC
>14|TRBD2|few|TRBV6-5|TRBJ2-3
CASRPEGLADTQYF
TGTGCCAGCAGACCCGAGGGACTAGCGGATACGCAGTATTTT
>18|TRBD1|.|TRBV5-1|TRBJ2-1
CASSPGGTGGFSYNEQFF
TGCGCCAGCAGCCCGGGAGGGACAGGGGGCTTCTCCTACAATGAGCAGTTCTTC
>15|TRBD1|.|TRBV6-1|TRBJ2-7
CASSEWAGGQDEQYF
TGTGCCAGCAGTGAATGGGCAGGGGGACAGGACGAGCAGTACTTC
>13|.|.|TRBV18|TRBJ2-5
CASSPRADETQYF
TGTGCCAGCTCACCTCGGGCCGACGAGACCCAGTACTTC
>12|.|.|TRBV7-9|TRBJ2-3
CASSFPRDTQYF
TGTGCCAGCAGCTTCCCGCGGGATACGCAGTATTTT
>12|.|.|TRBV29-1|TRBJ1-2
CSVGPANYGYTF
TGCAGCGTTGGGCCGGCTAACTATGGCTACACCTTC
>15|.|.|TRBV10-3|TRBJ2-4
CAISELEDAKNIQYF
TGTGCCATCAGTGAGTTGGAGGATGCCAAAAACATTCAGTACTTC
>13|.|.|TRBV4-1|TRBJ1-1
CASSHAGNTEAFF
TGCGCCAGCAGCCACGCAGGGAACACTGAAGCTTTCTTT
>16|.|.|TRBV4-1|TRBJ1-5
CASSQGRKGSNQPQHF
TGCGCCAGCAGCCAAGGCAGGAAGGGGAGCAATCAGCCCCAGCATTTT
>13|.|.|TRBV7-3|TRBJ1-6
CASSPGQYSPLHF
TGTGCCAGCAGCCCTGGACAGTATTCACCCCTCCACTTT
>15|.|few|TRBV5-1|TRBJ2-3
CASSLAPRGGDTQYF
TGCGCCAGCAGCTTGGCCCCTAGGGGGGGAGATACGCAGTATTTT
>15|.|few|TRBV4-3|TRBJ2-3
CASSQDSGSTDTQYF
TGCGCCAGCAGCCAAGATTCAGGGAGCACAGATACGCAGTATTTT
>13|TRBD1|.|TRBV20-1|TRBJ1-4
CSAKTGGSEKLFF
TGCAGTGCTAAGACAGGGGGTAGTGAAAAACTGTTTTTT
>18|TRBD1|few|TRBV29-1|TRBJ1-2
CSVDGTGGLRPPNYGYTF
TGCAGCGTTGATGGGACAGGGGGCCTCAGACCGCCTAACTATGGCTACACCTTC
>14|.|few|TRBV5-1|TRBJ2-1
CASSLSMTSNEQFF
TGCGCCAGCAGCCTCTCGATGACCAGCAATGAGCAGTTCTTC
>15|TRBD1|many|TRBV5-8|TRBJ2-2
CASSPGQGWAGELFF
TGTGCCAGCAGCCCCGGACAGGGTTGGGCCGGGGAGCTGTTTTTT
>16|.|.|TRBV12-3/TRBV12-4|TRBJ2-3
CASSLGRGPGTDTQYF
TGTGCCAGCAGTTTGGGTCGAGGGCCAGGCACAGATACGCAGTATTTT
>15|.|once|TRBV12-3/TRBV12-4|TRBJ1-2
CASSPRLGVDYGYTF
TGTGCCAGCAGTCCTCGACTAGGGGTGGACTATGGCTACACCTTC
>17|.|few|TRBV7-9|TRBJ2-7
CASSLAGGLGPDYEQYF
TGTGCCAGCAGCTTAGCGGGGGGATTGGGTCCGGACTACGAGCAGTACTTC
>15|TRBD2|many|TRBV7-2|TRBJ2-7
CASSPTSGSSYEQYF
TGTGCCAGCAGTCCGACTAGCGGGAGCTCCTACGAGCAGTACTTC
>14|TRBD1|few|TRBV7-9|TRBJ2-5
CASSFPGTEETQYF
TGTGCCAGCAGCTTCCCCGGGACAGAAGAGACCCAGTACTTC
>15|.|few|TRBV18|TRBJ1-2
CASSPSGGGNYGYTF
TGTGCCAGCTCACCGAGCGGGGGCGGGAACTATGGCTACACCTTC
>15|.|few|TRBV10-3|TRBJ2-5
CAISEGRQASETQYF
TGTGCCATCAGTGAGGGCAGACAGGCGTCTGAGACCCAGTACTTC
>13|.|.|TRBV27|TRBJ2-5
CASSPSFQETQYF
TGTGCCAGCAGTCCCTCATTCCAAGAGACCCAGTACTTC
>12|.|medium-sized|TRBV29-1|TRBJ1-2
CSVEASPVGYTF
TGCAGCGTTGAAGCAAGCCCCGTCGGCTACACCTTC
>15|TRBD1|.|TRBV5-1|TRBJ2-7
CASSFRQGFVYEQYF
TGCGCCAGCAGCTTCCGACAGGGGTTCGTTTACGAGCAGTACTTC
>15|TRBD1|few|TRBV2|TRBJ2-1
CASSAQGARNNEQFF
TGTGCCAGCAGTGCACAGGGGGCAAGGAACAATGAGCAGTTCTTC
>12|.|many|TRBV27|TRBJ2-3
CASSFRPDTQYF
TGTGCCAGCAGTTTTCGTCCAGATACGCAGTATTTT
>14|.|many|TRBV27|TRBJ2-6
CASSFGSGANVLTF
TGTGCCAGCAGTTTCGGCTCTGGGGCCAACGTCCTGACTTTC
>14|TRBD1|few|TRBV19|TRBJ2-7
CASSPRTGAREQYF
TGTGCCAGTAGTCCCAGAACAGGGGCTCGGGAGCAGTACTTC
>15|.|few|TRBV21-1|TRBJ2-6
CASSRDLSGANVLTF
TGTGCCAGCAGCAGAGACCTCTCTGGGGCCAACGTCCTGACTTTC
>14|.|few|TRBV4-3|TRBJ2-7
CASSQATDSYEQYF
TGCGCCAGCAGCCAAGCCACGGACAGCTACGAGCAGTACTTC
>16|.|.|TRBV5-1|TRBJ2-5
CASSPLDGGAAETQYF
TGCGCCAGCAGCCCCCTTGATGGCGGGGCAGCAGAGACCCAGTACTTC
>11|.|.|TRBV5-8|TRBJ2-7
CASSFRTLGVF
TGTGCCAGCAGCTTCAGGACACTCGGGGTCTTC
>16|.|.|TRBV3-1|TRBJ2-4
CASSPEQLEAKNIQYF
TGTGCCAGCAGCCCTGAACAGCTGGAGGCCAAAAACATTCAGTACTTC
>16|.|.|TRBV12-3/TRBV12-4|TRBJ2-1
CASRQLAKAAYNEQFF
TGTGCCAGCAGACAACTAGCTAAAGCGGCCTACAATGAGCAGTTCTTC
>13|.|once|TRBV30|TRBJ2-1
CAWKGLGYNEQFF
TGTGCCTGGAAGGGTCTAGGTTACAATGAGCAGTTCTTC
>12|.|.|TRBV5-6|TRBJ2-1
CASSLGSSRQFF
TGTGCCAGCAGCTTGGGAAGCTCTAGGCAGTTCTTC
>16|TRBD1|.|TRBV19|TRBJ1-5
CASSIGTGAFFQPQHF
TGTGCCAGTAGTATTGGGACAGGGGCTTTCTTTCAGCCCCAGCATTTT
>16|TRBD2|.|TRBV4-1|TRBJ2-2
CASSRLLAGNTGELFF
TGCGCCAGCAGCCGACTACTAGCGGGGAACACCGGGGAGCTGTTTTTT
>15|.|few|TRBV20-1|TRBJ2-1
CSARVAGFPYNEQFF
TGCAGTGCTAGAGTGGCCGGGTTTCCCTACAATGAGCAGTTCTTC
>16|TRBD2|few|TRBV4-2|TRBJ2-1
CASSQVLGGEFNEQFF
TGTGCCAGCAGCCAAGTATTGGGGGGGGAGTTCAATGAGCAGTTCTTC
>15|.|.|TRBV3-1|TRBJ1-6
CASSQESPFDSPLHF
TGTGCCAGCAGCCAAGAGTCACCTTTCGACTCACCCCTCCACTTT
>17|TRBD2|.|TRBV20-1|TRBJ2-7
CSARGTSGRQSSYEQYF
TGCAGTGCTAGGGGGACTAGCGGGAGGCAGAGCTCCTACGAGCAGTACTTC
>12|.|few|TRBV20-1|TRBJ2-1
CSANSDPGLQFF
TGCAGTGCTAACTCAGACCCGGGTCTTCAGTTCTTC
>12|.|.|TRBV6-5|TRBJ1-5
CASSYGGAFRPF
TGTGCCAGCAGTTACGGTGGGGCTTTCCGACCTTTT
>16|TRBD2|.|TRBV7-3|TRBJ2-1
CASSLQAGVSYNEQFF
TGTGCCAGCAGCTTACAAGCGGGAGTCTCCTACAATGAGCAGTTCTTC
>14|TRBD1|.|TRBV6-5|TRBJ2-7
CASSNGQGSHEQYF
TGTGCCAGCAGTAACGGACAGGGCTCTCACGAGCAGTACTTC
>17|.|few|TRBV7-6|TRBJ2-5
CASSLGPAARPQETQYF
TGTGCCAGCAGCTTAGGCCCAGCGGCGCGACCGCAAGAGACCCAGTACTTC
>13|.|few|TRBV27|TRBJ2-7
CASSFPPTYEQYF
TGTGCCAGCAGTTTCCCACCTACCTACGAGCAGTACTTC
>16|TRBD1|once|TRBV24-1|TRBJ2-1
CATSDFGDRAIDEQFF
TGTGCCACCAGTGATTTCGGGGACAGGGCGATCGATGAGCAGTTCTTC
>16|.|few|TRBV2|TRBJ1-2
CASSDGGHAIYYGYTF
TGTGCCAGCAGTGATGGGGGACATGCTATCTACTATGGCTACACCTTC
>16|TRBD1|.|TRBV9|TRBJ2-2
CASSPRAGGGTGELFF
TGTGCCAGCAGCCCACGGGCAGGGGGCGGCACCGGGGAGCTGTTTTTT
>14|TRBD2|few|TRBV10-3|TRBJ2-5
CAISVTSGVETQYF
TGTGCCATCAGTGTGACTAGCGGGGTTGAGACCCAGTACTTC